The rows below give T cell receptor beta chains drawn from one sample of a study of patients and donors after allogeneic stem cell transplantation. TCRdb reprocessed the RT-PCR reads with MiXCR, giving one entry per CDR3 protein. The sample holds approximately 220,000 distinct CDR3 sequences; about 38% are singletons and the top ten take roughly 12%. The sequencing input was blood, either unsorted or a sorted T cell fraction (not recorded which). The source of these receptors is a human donor who was either an allogeneic HSCT recipient or a stem cell or donor lymphocyte infusion donor (not recorded which). It is not recorded whose cells these are; they may come from a transplant donor. Both conserved end residues are part of each CDR3.

CDR3 length: 13; V gene: TRBV20-1; J gene: TRBJ1-5; CDR3 protein: CSGRREWDQPQHF
CDR3 length: 12; V gene: TRBV28; J gene: TRBJ2-7; CDR3 protein: CASRSYQYEQYF
CDR3 length: 14; V gene: TRBV5-1; J gene: TRBJ2-5; CDR3 protein: CASSEGQPQETQYF
CDR3 length: 12; V gene: TRBV29-1; J gene: TRBJ1-2; CDR3 protein: CSVELVNYGYTF
CDR3 length: 16; V gene: TRBV2; J gene: TRBJ2-3; CDR3 protein: CASSGTDRGVHETQYF
CDR3 length: 14; V gene: TRBV20-1; J gene: TRBJ1-1; CDR3 protein: CSAYSGGGNTEAFF
CDR3 length: 14; V gene: TRBV5-1; J gene: TRBJ1-2; CDR3 protein: CASSTPQGAYGYTF
CDR3 length: 13; V gene: TRBV20-1; J gene: TRBJ2-3; CDR3 protein: CSARDGVEYTQYF
CDR3 length: 15; V gene: TRBV6-6; J gene: TRBJ2-3; CDR3 protein: CASSYPGQGTDTQYF
CDR3 length: 19; V gene: TRBV7-8; J gene: TRBJ2-3; CDR3 protein: CASSLGSSGLPYWGDTQYF
CDR3 length: 12; V gene: TRBV20-1; J gene: TRBJ1-1; CDR3 protein: CSAIRMNTEAFF
CDR3 length: 16; V gene: TRBV25-1; J gene: TRBJ2-3; CDR3 protein: CASSDFKTSGLDTQYF
CDR3 length: 13; V gene: TRBV3-1; J gene: TRBJ1-6; CDR3 protein: CASRGQGNSPLHF
CDR3 length: 18; V gene: TRBV6-6; J gene: TRBJ1-3; CDR3 protein: CASSAPGQAISSGNTIYF
CDR3 length: 15; V gene: TRBV7-9; J gene: TRBJ2-7; CDR3 protein: CASSSPGLAVSEQYF
CDR3 length: 16; V gene: TRBV15; J gene: TRBJ1-3; CDR3 protein: CATSRAPFAFGNTIYF
CDR3 length: 14; V gene: TRBV2; J gene: TRBJ2-1; CDR3 protein: CASTKSRGGGEQFF
CDR3 length: 15; V gene: TRBV5-5; J gene: TRBJ1-4; CDR3 protein: CASSLGQGAYEKLFF
CDR3 length: 13; V gene: TRBV19; J gene: TRBJ1-1; CDR3 protein: CASSIDQRADAFF
CDR3 length: 12; V gene: TRBV7-8; J gene: TRBJ2-3; CDR3 protein: CASSLIGDTQYF
CDR3 length: 13; V gene: TRBV5-1; J gene: TRBJ1-1; CDR3 protein: CASSLPAGTEAFF
CDR3 length: 15; V gene: TRBV12-3/TRBV12-4; J gene: TRBJ2-7; CDR3 protein: CASRSRGTGAYEQYF
CDR3 length: 13; V gene: TRBV4-3; J gene: TRBJ2-3; CDR3 protein: CASSQVIADTQYF